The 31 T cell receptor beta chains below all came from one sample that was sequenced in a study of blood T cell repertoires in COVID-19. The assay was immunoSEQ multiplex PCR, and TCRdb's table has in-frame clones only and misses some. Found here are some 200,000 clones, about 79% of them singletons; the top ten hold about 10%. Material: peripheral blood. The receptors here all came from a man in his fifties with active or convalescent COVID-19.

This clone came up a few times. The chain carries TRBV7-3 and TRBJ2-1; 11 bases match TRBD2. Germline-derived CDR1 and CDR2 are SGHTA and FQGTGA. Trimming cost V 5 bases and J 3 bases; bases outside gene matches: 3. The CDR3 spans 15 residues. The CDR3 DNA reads TGTGCCAGCAGCCCTAGCGGGGGGCTCTACAATGAGCAGTTCTTC. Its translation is CASSPSGGLYNEQFF.

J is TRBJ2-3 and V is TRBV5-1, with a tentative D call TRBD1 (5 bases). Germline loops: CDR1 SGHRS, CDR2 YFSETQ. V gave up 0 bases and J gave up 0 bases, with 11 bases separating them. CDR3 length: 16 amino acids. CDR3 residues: CASSLGSGPSTDTQYF. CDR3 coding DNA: TGCGCCAGCAGCTTGGGGTCAGGGCCTAGCACAGATACGCAGTATTTT.

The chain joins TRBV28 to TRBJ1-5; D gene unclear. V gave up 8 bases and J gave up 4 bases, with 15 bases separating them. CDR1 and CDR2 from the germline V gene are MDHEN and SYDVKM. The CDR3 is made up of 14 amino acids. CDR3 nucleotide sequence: TGTGCCAGCCGTATGTCCTGGGAGAATCAGCCCCAGCATTTT. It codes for CASRMSWENQPQHF.

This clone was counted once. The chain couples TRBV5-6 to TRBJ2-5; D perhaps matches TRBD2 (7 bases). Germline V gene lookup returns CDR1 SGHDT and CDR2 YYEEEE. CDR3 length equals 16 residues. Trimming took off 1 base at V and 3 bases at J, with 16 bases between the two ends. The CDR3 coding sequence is TGTGCCAGCAGCTTGCTTGCCGGGGGGCTTGAAGAGACCCAGTACTTC. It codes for CASSLLAGGLEETQYF.

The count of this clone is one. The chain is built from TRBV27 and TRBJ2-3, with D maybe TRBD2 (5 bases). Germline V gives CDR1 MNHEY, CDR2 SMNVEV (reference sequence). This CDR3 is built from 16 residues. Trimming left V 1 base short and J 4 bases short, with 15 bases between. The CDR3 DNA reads TGTGCCAGCAGTTTATATGTCGGGGAGTTCGCAGATACGCAGTATTTT. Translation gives CASSLYVGEFADTQYF.

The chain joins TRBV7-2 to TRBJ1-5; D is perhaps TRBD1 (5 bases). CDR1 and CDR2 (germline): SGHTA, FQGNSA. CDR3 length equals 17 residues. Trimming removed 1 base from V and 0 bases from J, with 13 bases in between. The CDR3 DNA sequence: TGTGCCAGCAGCTTAGGGGGCGTTGGGTATAGCAATCAGCCCCAGCATTTT. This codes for CASSLGGVGYSNQPQHF.

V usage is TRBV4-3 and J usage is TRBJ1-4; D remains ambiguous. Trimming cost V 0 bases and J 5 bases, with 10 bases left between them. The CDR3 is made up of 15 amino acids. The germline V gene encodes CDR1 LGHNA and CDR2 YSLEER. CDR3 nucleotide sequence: TGCGCCAGCAGCCAAGAAATAGACACGAATGAAAAACTGTTTTTT. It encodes CASSQEIDTNEKLFF.

CDR3 loop: CASSRAGTFQPQHF. The CDR3 nucleotides read TGTGCCAGCAGCCGTGCCGGGACTTTCCAGCCCCAGCATTTT. This chain joins TRBV7-9 and TRBJ1-5; tentative D call: TRBD1 (5 bases). V was pared by 5 bases and J by 7 bases, with 15 bases between. This CDR3 region has 14 residues. Germline CDR1 SEHNR, CDR2 FQNEAQ (reference sequence).

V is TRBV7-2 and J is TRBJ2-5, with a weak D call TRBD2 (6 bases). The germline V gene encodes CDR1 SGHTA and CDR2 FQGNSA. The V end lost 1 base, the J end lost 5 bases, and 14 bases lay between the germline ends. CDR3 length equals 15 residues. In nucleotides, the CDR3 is TGTGCCAGCAGCTTAGAACTAGCTTCCTGGGAGACCCAGTACTTC. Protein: CASSLELASWETQYF.

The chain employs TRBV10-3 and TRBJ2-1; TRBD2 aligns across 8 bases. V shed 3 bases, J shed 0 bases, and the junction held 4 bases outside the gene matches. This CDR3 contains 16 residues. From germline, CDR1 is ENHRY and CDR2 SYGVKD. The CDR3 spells CAISDFGTSSYNEQFF. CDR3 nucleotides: TGTGCCATCAGTGATTTCGGGACTAGCTCCTACAATGAGCAGTTCTTC.

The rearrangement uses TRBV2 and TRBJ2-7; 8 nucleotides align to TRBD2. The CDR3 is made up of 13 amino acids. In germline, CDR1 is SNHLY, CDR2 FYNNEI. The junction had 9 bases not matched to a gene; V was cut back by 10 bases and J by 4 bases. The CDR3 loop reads CATGGGFGYEQYV. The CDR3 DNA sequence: TGTGCCACCGGGGGGGGATTTGGATACGAGCAGTACGTC.

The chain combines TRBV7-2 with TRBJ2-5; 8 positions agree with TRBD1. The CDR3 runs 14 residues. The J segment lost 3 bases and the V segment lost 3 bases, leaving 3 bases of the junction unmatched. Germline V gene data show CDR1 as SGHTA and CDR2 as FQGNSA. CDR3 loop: CASSFQGAEETQYF. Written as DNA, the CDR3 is TGTGCCAGCAGCTTTCAGGGGGCAGAAGAGACCCAGTACTTC. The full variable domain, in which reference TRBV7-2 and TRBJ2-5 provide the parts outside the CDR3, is GAGVSQSPSNKVTEKGKDVELRCDPISGHTALYWYRQSLGQGLEFLIYFQGNSAPDKSGLPSDRFSAERTGGSVSTLTIQRTQQEDSAVYLCASSFQGAEETQYFGPGTRLLVL.

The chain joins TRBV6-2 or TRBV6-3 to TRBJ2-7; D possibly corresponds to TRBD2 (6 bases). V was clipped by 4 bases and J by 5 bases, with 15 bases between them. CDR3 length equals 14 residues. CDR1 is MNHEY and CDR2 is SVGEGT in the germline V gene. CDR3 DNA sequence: TGTGCCAGCAGTTCGGCAGGGAGGTGGGACGAGCAGTACGTC. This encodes CASSSAGRWDEQYV.

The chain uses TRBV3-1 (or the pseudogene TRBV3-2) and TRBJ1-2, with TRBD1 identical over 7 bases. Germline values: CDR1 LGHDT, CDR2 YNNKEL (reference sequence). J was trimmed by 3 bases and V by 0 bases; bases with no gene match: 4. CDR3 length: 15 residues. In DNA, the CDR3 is TGTGCCAGCAGCCAAGACCAGACAGGGTACTATGGCTACACCTTC. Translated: CASSQDQTGYYGYTF.

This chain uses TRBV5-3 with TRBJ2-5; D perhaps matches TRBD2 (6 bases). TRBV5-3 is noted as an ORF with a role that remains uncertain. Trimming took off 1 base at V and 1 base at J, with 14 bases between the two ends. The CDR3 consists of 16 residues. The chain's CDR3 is CARSLRASVAQETQYF. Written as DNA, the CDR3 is TGTGCCAGAAGCTTGCGGGCTAGCGTAGCCCAAGAGACCCAGTACTTC.

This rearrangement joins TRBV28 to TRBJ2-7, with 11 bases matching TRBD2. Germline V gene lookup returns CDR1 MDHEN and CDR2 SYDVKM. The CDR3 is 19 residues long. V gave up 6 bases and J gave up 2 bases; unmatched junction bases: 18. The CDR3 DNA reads TGTGCCAGCAGGATGACAGGGGCTACCCTAGCGGGGGGTCCCTACGAGCAGTACTTC. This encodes CASRMTGATLAGGPYEQYF.

In nucleotides, the CDR3 is TGTGCCAGCAGCCAAGTGATCGGGGGGGTTCGTCTTCAAGAGACCCAGTACTTC. Its protein product is CASSQVIGGVRLQETQYF. The chain joins TRBV3-1 (or the pseudogene TRBV3-2) to TRBJ2-5, with 8 bases that match TRBD2. The CDR3 extends over 18 amino acids. Germline V gene lookup returns CDR1 LGHDT and CDR2 YNNKEL (reference sequence). The J segment lost 2 bases and the V segment lost 1 base, leaving 12 bases of the junction unmatched.

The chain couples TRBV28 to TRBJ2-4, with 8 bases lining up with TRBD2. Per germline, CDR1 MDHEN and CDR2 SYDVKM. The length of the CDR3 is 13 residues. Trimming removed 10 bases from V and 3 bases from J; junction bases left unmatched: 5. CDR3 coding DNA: TGTGCCACCCCCGGGGGGGTCAAAAACATTCAGTACTTC. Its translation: CATPGGVKNIQYF.

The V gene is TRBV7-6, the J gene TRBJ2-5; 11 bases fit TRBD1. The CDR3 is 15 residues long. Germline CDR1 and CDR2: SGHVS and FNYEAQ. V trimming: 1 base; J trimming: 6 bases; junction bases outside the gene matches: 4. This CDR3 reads CASSLGGTGGQTQYF. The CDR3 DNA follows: TGTGCCAGCAGCTTAGGGGGGACAGGGGGGCAGACCCAGTACTTC.

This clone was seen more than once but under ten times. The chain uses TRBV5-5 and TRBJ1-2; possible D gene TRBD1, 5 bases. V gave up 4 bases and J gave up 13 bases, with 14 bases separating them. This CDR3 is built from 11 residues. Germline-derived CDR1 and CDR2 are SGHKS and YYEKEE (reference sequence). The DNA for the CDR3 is TGTGCCAGCAGCCTCCGCGGGGGGGGCACCTTC. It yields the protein CASSLRGGGTF.

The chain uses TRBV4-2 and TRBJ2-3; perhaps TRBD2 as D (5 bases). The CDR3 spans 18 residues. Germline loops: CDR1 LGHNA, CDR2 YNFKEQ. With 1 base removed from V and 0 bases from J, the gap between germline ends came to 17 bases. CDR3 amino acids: CASSQGTTGIGSTDTQYF. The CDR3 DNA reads TGTGCCAGCAGCCAAGGCACGACGGGGATAGGAAGCACAGATACGCAGTATTTT.

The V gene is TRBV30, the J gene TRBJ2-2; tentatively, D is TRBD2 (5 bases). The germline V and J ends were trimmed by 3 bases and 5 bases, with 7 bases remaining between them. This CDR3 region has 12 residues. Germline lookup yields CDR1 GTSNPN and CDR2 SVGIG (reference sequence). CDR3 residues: CAWRRGTGELFF. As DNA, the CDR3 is TGTGCCTGGAGGAGAGGGACCGGGGAGCTGTTTTTT.

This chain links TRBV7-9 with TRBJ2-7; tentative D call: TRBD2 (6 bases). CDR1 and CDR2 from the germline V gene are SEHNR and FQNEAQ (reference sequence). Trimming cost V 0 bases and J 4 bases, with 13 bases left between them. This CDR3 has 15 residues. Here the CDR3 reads CASSLAGGRQYEQYV. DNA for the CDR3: TGTGCCAGCAGCTTAGCGGGGGGTAGGCAGTACGAGCAGTACGTC.

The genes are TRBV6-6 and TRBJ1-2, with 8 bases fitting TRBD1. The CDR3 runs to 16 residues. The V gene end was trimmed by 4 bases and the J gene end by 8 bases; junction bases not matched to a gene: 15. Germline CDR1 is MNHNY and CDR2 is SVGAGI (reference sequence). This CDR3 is CASSSRDRYSVGGYTF. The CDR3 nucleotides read TGTGCCAGCAGTTCCCGGGACAGGTACTCGGTAGGAGGCTACACCTTC.

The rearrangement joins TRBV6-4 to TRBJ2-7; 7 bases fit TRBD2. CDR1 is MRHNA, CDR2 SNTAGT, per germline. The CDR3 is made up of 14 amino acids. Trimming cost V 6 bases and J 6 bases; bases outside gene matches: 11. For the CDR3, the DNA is TGTGCCAGCAGCGCCGGGGGAGGGCTGAGCGAGCAGTACTTC. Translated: CASSAGGGLSEQYF.

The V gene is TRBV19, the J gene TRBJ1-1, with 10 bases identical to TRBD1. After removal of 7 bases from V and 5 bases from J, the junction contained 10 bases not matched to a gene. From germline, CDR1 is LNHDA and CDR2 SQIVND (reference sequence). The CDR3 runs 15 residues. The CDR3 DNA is TGTGCCAGTACCTTTGGGACAGGGGTTATGACTGAAGCTTTCTTT. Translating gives CASTFGTGVMTEAFF.

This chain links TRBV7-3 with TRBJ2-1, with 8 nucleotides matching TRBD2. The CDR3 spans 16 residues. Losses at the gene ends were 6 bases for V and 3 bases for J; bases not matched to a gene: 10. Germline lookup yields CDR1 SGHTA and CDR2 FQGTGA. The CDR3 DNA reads TGTGCCAGCAGTTCAATGGCCCTAGCGGGCTACAATGAGCAGTTCTTC. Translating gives CASSSMALAGYNEQFF.

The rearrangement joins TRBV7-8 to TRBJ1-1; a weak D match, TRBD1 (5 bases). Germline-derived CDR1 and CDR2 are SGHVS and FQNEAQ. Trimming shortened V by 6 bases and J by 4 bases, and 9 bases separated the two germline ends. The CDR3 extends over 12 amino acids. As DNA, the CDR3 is TGTGCCAGCAGTCCAGGGTTCACTGAAGCTTTCTTT. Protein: CASSPGFTEAFF.

CDR3 loop: CASSRTRRGAATNEKLFF. The CDR3 DNA is TGTGCCAGTAGTCGTACACGCCGGGGGGCGGCAACTAATGAAAAACTGTTTTTT. V is TRBV19 and J is TRBJ1-4; weak D call: TRBD1 (6 bases). This CDR3 has 18 amino acids. From germline, CDR1 is LNHDA and CDR2 SQIVND (reference sequence). The V end lost 5 bases, the J end lost 0 bases, and 19 bases lay between the germline ends.

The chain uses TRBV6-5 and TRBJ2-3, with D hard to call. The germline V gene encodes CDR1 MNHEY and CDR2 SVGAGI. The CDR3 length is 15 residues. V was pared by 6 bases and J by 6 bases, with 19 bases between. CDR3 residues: CASRRIHGVADTQYF. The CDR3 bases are TGTGCCAGCAGAAGGATTCATGGAGTCGCGGATACGCAGTATTTT.

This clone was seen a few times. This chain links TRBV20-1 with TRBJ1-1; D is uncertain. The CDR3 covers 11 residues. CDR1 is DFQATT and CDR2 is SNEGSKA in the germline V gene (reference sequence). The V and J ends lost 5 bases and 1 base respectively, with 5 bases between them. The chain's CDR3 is CSAFGNTEAFF. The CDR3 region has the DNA TGCAGTGCTTTCGGGAACACTGAAGCTTTCTTT.